These 27 T cell receptor beta chains came from one sample sequenced in a study of T cell clonality in common variable immunodeficiency. Clones were sequenced by immunoSEQ multiplex PCR, and TCRdb holds only the in-frame ones, with some missing. The sample has over 30,000 clones, none seen only once. Antigens of these TCRs are unknown. Study-level points and caveats: Fewer deletions and N-nucleotide insertions were reportedly seen in common variable immunodeficiency TCR beta sequences.

Sequencing was carried out using peripheral blood mononuclear cells. These receptors came from a human donor with common variable immunodeficiency.

This clone was picked up many times. The CDR3 end lies 3 residues beyond the end of the read and is filled in from the germline J gene. J is TRBJ2-7 and V is TRBV18; D perhaps matches TRBD1 (6 bases). CDR1 and CDR2 from the germline V gene are KGHSH and LQKENI. The V and J ends lost 3 bases and 2 bases respectively, with 14 bases between them. This CDR3 is 15 amino acids long. Incomplete CDR3 DNA: TGTGCCAGCTCACCCATACCCGACAGGCCCTACGAG. This codes for CASSPIPDRPYE. The full CDR3 is CASSPIPDRPYEQYF.

This clone was found a few times. The CDR3 extends 3 residues past the end of the read, so its final part is completed from the germline J gene. The V call is TRBV14, the J call TRBJ2-5; D is ambiguous. V lost 7 bases and J 5 bases, leaving 11 bases between the germline ends. CDR3 length: 12 residues. Germline values: CDR1 SGHDN, CDR2 FVKESK. The CDR3 spells CASTPGRETQYF. The sequenced CDR3 bases are TGTGCCAGCACCCCAGGCCGGGAGACC.

In regard to this clone: The read terminates 3 residues ahead of where the CDR3 ends, so the germline J gene completes it. The gene calls are TRBV11-3 and TRBJ2-3; no clear D. V was trimmed by 2 bases and J by 4 bases, leaving 4 bases between them. The CDR3 loop spans 12 amino acids. Germline CDR1 reads SGHNT; CDR2 reads YENEEA. The CDR3 DNA, read in part, is TGTGCCAGCAGCTTAAGCGCAGATACG. Amino acid sequence: CASSLSADT. The entire CDR3 protein is CASSLSADTQYF.

This clone was observed many times. Read sequence stops 3 residues before the CDR3 end, and the germline J gene provides the missing end. V and J are TRBV27 and TRBJ1-2; 7 bases align to TRBD1. The CDR3 length is 13 residues. Germline-derived CDR1 and CDR2 are MNHEY and SMNVEV (reference sequence). CDR3 amino acids: CASSPHPTGVYTF. Incomplete CDR3 DNA: TGTGCCAGCAGCCCCCACCCAACAGGGGTC.

This clone was detected a few times. Read data end 3 residues before the CDR3 end; the end is taken from the germline J gene. The rearrangement links TRBV30 to TRBJ1-1; D unresolved. Trimming shortened V by 6 bases and J by 6 bases, and 20 bases separated the two germline ends. The CDR3 extends over 14 amino acids. CDR1 is GTSNPN and CDR2 is SVGIG in the germline V gene (reference sequence). The sequenced part of the CDR3 DNA is TGTGCCTGTACTCCGGGTTATGCGTCGGCTGAA. Its translation is CACTPGYASAE. The entire CDR3 is CACTPGYASAEAFF.

Remarks on this clone: The missing CDR3 end, 3 residues past where the read stops, is filled in from the germline J gene. The V call is TRBV2, the J call TRBJ1-5; 7 positions match TRBD1. Per the germline V gene, CDR1 is SNHLY and CDR2 is FYNNEI. V lost 6 bases to trimming and J lost 8 bases; unmatched junction nucleotides: 4. The CDR3 runs to 12 residues. The DNA read from the CDR3 is TGTGCCAGCAGAAAAACAGGGGAGCCC. This sequence encodes CASRKTGEP. The whole CDR3 sequence is CASRKTGEPQHF.

In its sample, this clone was seen many times. The read ends 3 residues shy of where the CDR3 ends; the end is completed using the germline J gene. V is TRBV4-2 and J is TRBJ2-1; 9 positions match TRBD1. V dropped 1 base and J dropped 5; count of bases not matched to a gene: 6. Germline CDR1 is LGHNA and CDR2 is YNFKEQ. This CDR3 comprises 16 residues. The CDR3 loop is CASSQVGGQGNNEQFF. The CDR3 bases that were read are TGTGCCAGCAGCCAAGTCGGAGGACAGGGGAACAATGAG.

To note about this clone: The read terminates 3 residues ahead of where the CDR3 ends, so the germline J gene completes it. V usage is TRBV7-8 and J usage is TRBJ2-7; TRBD1 matches at 8 bases. The CDR3 is made up of 12 amino acids. J lost 6 bases, V lost 4 bases, and 2 bases had no gene match. CDR1 and CDR2 (germline): SGHVS, FQNEAQ. CDR3 residues: CASSWDRSEQYF. The CDR3 DNA, read in part, is TGTGCCAGCAGCTGGGACAGGAGCGAG.

The table lists this clone with many counts. The read ends 3 residues shy of where the CDR3 ends; the end is completed using the germline J gene. The V and J genes are TRBV7-3 and TRBJ2-1, with 14 bases matching TRBD2. The V gene end was trimmed by 5 bases and the J gene end by 0 bases; junction bases not matched to a gene: 6. CDR1 SGHTA and CDR2 FQGTGA come from the germline V gene. This CDR3 is built from 18 residues. CDR3 sequence: CASSPPGLAGASYNEQFF. Partial CDR3 DNA: TGTGCCAGCAGCCCCCCGGGACTAGCGGGAGCCTCCTACAATGAG.

This clone was detected ten times or more. Coverage ceases 3 residues before the CDR3 finishes, and the germline J gene fills in the end. The chain couples TRBV5-1 to TRBJ2-3; 10 bases match TRBD1. Losses at the gene ends were 4 bases for V and 8 bases for J; bases not matched to a gene: 13. The germline gives CDR1 SGHRS, CDR2 YFSETQ. The CDR3 is made up of 16 amino acids. CDR3 DNA (partial): TGCGCCAGCAGCGCGCTAGGGACAGGGGTAGGGGTTACG. This sequence encodes CASSALGTGVGVT. The CDR3 reads in full as CASSALGTGVGVTQYF.

This clone was seen more than once but under ten times. The missing CDR3 end, 3 residues past where the read stops, is filled in from the germline J gene. The chain couples TRBV7-2 to TRBJ2-5; TRBD2 matches at 9 bases. J gave up 2 bases and V 0 bases, and 4 bases lay outside the gene matches. This CDR3 comprises 16 residues. CDR1 SGHTA and CDR2 FQGNSA come from the germline V gene. CDR3 DNA, as far as it was read: TGTGCCAGCAGCTTAGCCGTAGCGGGAGTACAAGAGACC. This gives the protein CASSLAVAGVQET. The whole CDR3 is CASSLAVAGVQETQYF.

This clone was counted a few times. The read comes to an end 3 residues before the CDR3 does, leaving the germline J gene to fill in the end. The chain couples TRBV2 to TRBJ2-5, with 13 bases aligning to TRBD2. The CDR3 length is 14 residues. Germline CDR1 SNHLY, CDR2 FYNNEI. With 9 bases clipped from V and 3 bases from J, the junction kept 4 bases outside the gene matches. CDR3 DNA (partial): TGTGCCAGTAAAGGGACTAGCGGGAAAGAGACC. This gives the protein CASKGTSGKET. The CDR3 as a whole reads CASKGTSGKETQYF.

Of note for this clone: The CDR3 end falls 3 residues outside the read, so it is completed with the germline J gene. This chain links TRBV19 with TRBJ2-5, with TRBD2 matching over 9 bases. Germline-derived CDR1 and CDR2 are LNHDA and SQIVND (reference sequence). Losses at the gene ends were 5 bases for V and 1 base for J; bases not matched to a gene: 5. The CDR3 has 15 residues. The chain's CDR3 is CASSFSGSLQETQYF. Partial CDR3 DNA: TGTGCCAGTAGTTTTAGCGGGAGTCTCCAAGAGACC.

This clone was observed many times. An end of the junction does not agree with germline; a read error may underlie this. The CDR3 is cut off 3 residues early in the read; its end comes from the germline J gene. The V call is TRBV4-2, the J call TRBJ1-5; D is perhaps TRBD1 (6 bases). The germline CDR1 and CDR2 sequences are LGHNA and YNFKEQ. There are 16 residues in the CDR3. The CDR3 is CASSQGIRGGNQPQHF. The DNA read from the CDR3 is TGCGCCAGCAGCCAAGGTATCAGGGGTGGCAATCAGCCC.

This clone was observed many times. The CDR3 end falls 3 residues outside the read, so it is completed with the germline J gene. The J gene is TRBJ1-5, the V gene TRBV6-1, with D possibly matching TRBD1 (5 bases). Germline assignment: CDR1 MNHNS and CDR2 SASEGT. Trimming took 1 base from V and 2 from J, leaving 9 bases between them. The CDR3 contains 15 residues. CDR3 DNA (partial): TGTGCCAGCAGTGAAGTTTCGGGGGGCAATCAGCCC. It yields the protein CASSEVSGGNQP. The CDR3 as a whole reads CASSEVSGGNQPQHF.

Details on this clone: The read comes to an end 3 residues before the CDR3 does, leaving the germline J gene to fill in the end. The rearrangement links TRBV19 to TRBJ1-4, with TRBD1 matching over 12 bases. In germline, CDR1 is LNHDA, CDR2 SQIVND (reference sequence). The junction had 5 bases not matched to a gene; V was cut back by 4 bases and J by 5 bases. The CDR3 contains 16 residues. The CDR3 sequence: CASSTWDRGRNEKLFF. Incomplete CDR3 DNA: TGTGCCAGTAGTACGTGGGACAGGGGGCGAAATGAAAAA. Filled out from reference TRBV19 and TRBJ1-4, the complete variable domain reads DGGITQSPKYLFRKEGQNVTLSCEQNLNHDAMYWYRQDPGQGLRLIYYSQIVNDFQKGDIAEGYSVSREKKESFPLTVTSAQKNPTAFYLCASSTWDRGRNEKLFFGSGTQLSVL.

This clone was seen a handful of times. A single base is all that separates this from a far larger clone, so a read error is likely. The DNA ends 3 residues before the CDR3 does, and the rest of the CDR3 is filled in from the germline J gene. The chain recombines TRBV7-9 with TRBJ1-2; D perhaps matches TRBD1 (5 bases). There are 13 residues in the CDR3. V lost 3 bases and J lost 2, with 7 bases in between. Germline V gene sequence: CDR1 SEHNR, CDR2 FQNEAQ (reference sequence). The CDR3 loop reads CASSFAGNYGYTF. Partial CDR3 DNA: TGTGCCAGCAGCTTCGCAGGGAACTATGGC.

A note on this clone: The read finishes 3 residues shy of the CDR3 end, and the germline J gene is used to complete it. The rearrangement links TRBV18 to TRBJ2-3; D remains ambiguous. CDR1 and CDR2 (germline): KGHSH, LQKENI. V was pared by 1 base and J by 6 bases, with 17 bases between. This CDR3 is built from 16 residues. CDR3 bases read: TGTGCCAGCTCACCACTTCTCGTTTTGTACGGGGATACG. This translates into CASSPLLVLYGDT. The whole CDR3 region reads CASSPLLVLYGDTQYF.

Note on this clone: The read stops 3 residues short of the end of the CDR3; the missing end is completed from the germline J gene. J is TRBJ2-5 and V is TRBV19, with 11 bases lining up with TRBD2. Germline V gives CDR1 LNHDA, CDR2 SQIVND (reference sequence). The CDR3 consists of 18 residues. Trimming removed 6 bases from V and 2 bases from J; junction bases left unmatched: 14. The CDR3 spells CASRKTSGKGPAQETQYF. Partial CDR3 DNA: TGTGCCAGTAGAAAGACTAGCGGGAAAGGACCCGCTCAAGAGACC.

Concerning this clone itself: Read coverage stops 3 residues before the CDR3 terminus; the germline J gene supplies the remainder. V and J are TRBV6-2 or TRBV6-3 and TRBJ2-5; 7 nucleotides agree with TRBD2. The germline gives CDR1 MNHEY, CDR2 SVGEGT. V lost 6 bases, J lost 2 bases, and 6 bases stayed unmatched. This CDR3 comprises 14 residues. The CDR3 spells CASRTPGLQETQYF. The CDR3 bases that were read are TGTGCCAGCAGAACACCGGGACTACAAGAGACC.

This clone was seen many times. Coverage ceases 3 residues before the CDR3 finishes, and the germline J gene fills in the end. The rearrangement uses TRBV11-3 and TRBJ1-3; TRBD1 aligns across 7 bases. The CDR3 runs 14 residues. Losses at the gene ends were 5 bases for V and 4 bases for J; bases not matched to a gene: 5. In germline, CDR1 is SGHNT, CDR2 YENEEA. The sequenced part of the CDR3 DNA is TGTGCCAGCAGCCTCTCGGGACAGGGAAACACC. This codes for CASSLSGQGNT. The whole CDR3 protein is CASSLSGQGNTIYF.

At least ten counts were recorded for this clone. The sequenced fragment ends 3 residues before the CDR3 boundary, so the rest is inferred from the germline J gene. The rearrangement links TRBV11-3 to TRBJ2-1; possibly TRBD2 for D (6 bases). V was pared by 8 bases and J by 6 bases, with 17 bases between. The CDR3 runs to 14 residues. Per germline, CDR1 SGHNT and CDR2 YENEEA. CDR3 bases read: TGTGCCAGCGTCAGTGGGGGGTTTTTCAATGAG. Protein sequence: CASVSGGFFNE. The entire CDR3 sequence reads CASVSGGFFNEQFF.

Ten or more counts support this clone. The CDR3 end is not reached by the read, which stops 3 residues before it; the germline J gene fills it in. The rearrangement links TRBV11-3 to TRBJ2-7; D is perhaps TRBD1 (5 bases). CDR1 and CDR2 (germline): SGHNT, YENEEA. This CDR3 comprises 13 residues. Trimming shortened V by 6 bases and J by 0 bases, and 9 bases separated the two germline ends. The CDR3 loop reads CASSRTSSYEQYF. Incomplete CDR3 DNA: TGTGCCAGCAGTAGGACAAGCTCCTACGAG.

Comments on this clone: The CDR3 is cut off 3 residues early in the read; its end comes from the germline J gene. The rearrangement joins TRBV7-9 to TRBJ1-1, with TRBD1 matching over 9 bases. CDR1 is SEHNR, CDR2 FQNEAQ, per germline (reference sequence). The CDR3 runs 15 residues. The ends lost 4 bases at V and 5 bases at J; junction bases unmatched: 8. The sequenced part of the CDR3 DNA is TGTGCCAGCAGCTCCGGACAGGGGAGAGAAACTGAA. Translated: CASSSGQGRETE. The full CDR3 is CASSSGQGRETEAFF.

This clone has at least ten counts. The read ends 3 residues before the CDR3 terminus; that terminus is restored from the germline J gene. The chain carries TRBV27 and TRBJ2-3; D is uncertain. CDR3 length equals 13 residues. The germline CDR1 and CDR2 sequences are MNHEY and SMNVEV (reference sequence). Trimming stripped 1 base from V and 4 bases from J, with 6 bases between. This CDR3 reads CASSLYEADTQYF. The covered CDR3 bases are TGTGCCAGCAGTTTATACGAGGCAGATACG.

This clone was found a few times. Read sequence stops 3 residues before the CDR3 end, and the germline J gene provides the missing end. The V and J genes are TRBV11-2 and TRBJ1-4; D is perhaps TRBD1 (6 bases). Trimming left V 4 bases short and J 7 bases short, with 13 bases between. Germline-derived CDR1 and CDR2 are SGHAT and FQNNGV. There are 14 residues in the CDR3. The DNA read from the CDR3 is TGTGCCAGCAGCTCCGGGACATACTCTGAAAAA. This translates into CASSSGTYSEK. The whole CDR3 region reads CASSSGTYSEKLFF. The whole variable domain, filled in from reference TRBV11-2 and TRBJ1-4, reads EAGVAQSPRYKIIEKRQSVAFWCNPISGHATLYWYQQILGQGPKLLIQFQNNGVVDDSQLPKDRFSAERLKGVDSTLKIQPAKLEDSAVYLCASSSGTYSEKLFFGSGTQLSVL.

This clone was observed a few times. The read ends 3 residues early relative to the CDR3; the germline J gene fills the gap. The chain links TRBV7-2 to TRBJ2-7; possibly TRBD1 for D (6 bases). The CDR3 totals 15 residues. Germline CDR1 reads SGHTA; CDR2 reads FQGNSA. Trimming stripped 5 bases from V and 0 bases from J, with 14 bases between. The CDR3 is CASSRTGHDSYEQYF. The DNA read from the CDR3 is TGTGCCAGCAGCCGGACGGGACACGACTCCTACGAG.